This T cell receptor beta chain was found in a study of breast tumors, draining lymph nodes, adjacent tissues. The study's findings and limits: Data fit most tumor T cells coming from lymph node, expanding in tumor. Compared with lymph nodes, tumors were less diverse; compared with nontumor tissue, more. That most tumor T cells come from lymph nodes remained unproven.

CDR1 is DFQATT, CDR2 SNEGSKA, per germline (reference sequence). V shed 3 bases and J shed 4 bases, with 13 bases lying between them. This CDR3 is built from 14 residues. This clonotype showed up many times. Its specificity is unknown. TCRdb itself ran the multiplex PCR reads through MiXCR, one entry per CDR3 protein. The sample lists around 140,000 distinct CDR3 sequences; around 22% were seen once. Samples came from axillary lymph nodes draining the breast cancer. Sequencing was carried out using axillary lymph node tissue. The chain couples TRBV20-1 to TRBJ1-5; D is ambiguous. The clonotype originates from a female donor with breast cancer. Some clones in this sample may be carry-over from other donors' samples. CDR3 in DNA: TGCAGTGCTAGGTCCCCCGGTGGGAATCAGCCCCAGCATTTT. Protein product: CSARSPGGNQPQHF.